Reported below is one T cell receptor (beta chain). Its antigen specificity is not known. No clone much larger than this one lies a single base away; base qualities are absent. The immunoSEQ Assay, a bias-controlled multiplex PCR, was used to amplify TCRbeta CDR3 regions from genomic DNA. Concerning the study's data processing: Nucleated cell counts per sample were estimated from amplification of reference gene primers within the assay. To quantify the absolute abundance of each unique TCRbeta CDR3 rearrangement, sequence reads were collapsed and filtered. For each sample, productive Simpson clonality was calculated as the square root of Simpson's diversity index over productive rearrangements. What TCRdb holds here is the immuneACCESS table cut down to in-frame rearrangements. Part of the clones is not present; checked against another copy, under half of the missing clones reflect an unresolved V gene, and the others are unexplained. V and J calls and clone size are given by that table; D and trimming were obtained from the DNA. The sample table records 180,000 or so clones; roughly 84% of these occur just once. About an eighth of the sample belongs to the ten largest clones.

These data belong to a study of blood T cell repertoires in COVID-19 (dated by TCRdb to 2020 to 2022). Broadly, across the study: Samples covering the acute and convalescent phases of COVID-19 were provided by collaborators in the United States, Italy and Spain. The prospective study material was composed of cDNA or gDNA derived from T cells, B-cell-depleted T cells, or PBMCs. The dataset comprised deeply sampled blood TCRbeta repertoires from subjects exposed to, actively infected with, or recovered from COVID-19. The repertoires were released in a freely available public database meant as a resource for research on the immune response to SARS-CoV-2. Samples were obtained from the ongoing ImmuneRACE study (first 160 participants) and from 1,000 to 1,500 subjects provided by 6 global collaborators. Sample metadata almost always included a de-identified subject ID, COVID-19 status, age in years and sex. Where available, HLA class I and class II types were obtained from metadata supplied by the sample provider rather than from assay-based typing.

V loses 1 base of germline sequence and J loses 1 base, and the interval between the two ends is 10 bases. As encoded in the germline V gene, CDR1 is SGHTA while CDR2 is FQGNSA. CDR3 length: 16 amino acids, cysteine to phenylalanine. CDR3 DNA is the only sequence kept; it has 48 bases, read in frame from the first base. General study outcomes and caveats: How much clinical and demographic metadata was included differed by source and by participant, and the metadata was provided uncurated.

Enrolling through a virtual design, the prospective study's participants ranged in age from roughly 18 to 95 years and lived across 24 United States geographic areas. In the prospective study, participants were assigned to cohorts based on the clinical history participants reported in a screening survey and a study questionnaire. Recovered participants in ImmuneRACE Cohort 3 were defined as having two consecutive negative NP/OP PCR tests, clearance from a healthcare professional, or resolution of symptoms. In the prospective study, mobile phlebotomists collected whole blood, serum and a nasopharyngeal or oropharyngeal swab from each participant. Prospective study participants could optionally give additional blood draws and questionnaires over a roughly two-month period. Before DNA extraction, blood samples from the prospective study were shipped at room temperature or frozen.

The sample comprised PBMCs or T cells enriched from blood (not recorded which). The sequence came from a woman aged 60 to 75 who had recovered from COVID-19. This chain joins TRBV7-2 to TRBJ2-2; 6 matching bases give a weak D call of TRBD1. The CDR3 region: CASSLVWGQNTGELFF. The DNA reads TGTGCCAGCAGCTTAGTCTGGGGGCAGAACACCGGGGAGCTGTTTTTT.